This T cell receptor beta chain came from a study of blood T cell repertoires in COVID-19. Study-level information: The United States, Italy and Spain supplied acute and convalescent COVID-19 samples. In each case, the material was cDNA or gDNA derived from T cells, B-cell-depleted T cells, or PBMCs.

In the original processing: Reference gene primer amplification gave estimated nucleated cell counts. The data were produced by immunoSEQ multiplex PCR, yet TCRdb's version contains in-frame clones alone and is incomplete. V and J calls and clone size are copied from that table; D and trimming were computed from the DNA. The sample yields roughly 49,000 clones, 84% seen once. Sequenced: peripheral blood. This clonotype was sampled from a man aged 45-65 years with acute or convalescent COVID-19.

CDR3 bases: TGTGCCAGCAGCTTAAGGACAGGGGGCACCGGGGAGCTGTTTTTT. It translates to CASSLRTGGTGELFF. The chain employs TRBV7-7 and TRBJ2-2; 10 positions match TRBD1. The CDR3 spans 15 residues. Unmatched junction bases numbered 1, after V lost 2 bases and J lost 4 bases. Germline lookup yields CDR1 SSHAT and CDR2 FNYEAQ (reference sequence).